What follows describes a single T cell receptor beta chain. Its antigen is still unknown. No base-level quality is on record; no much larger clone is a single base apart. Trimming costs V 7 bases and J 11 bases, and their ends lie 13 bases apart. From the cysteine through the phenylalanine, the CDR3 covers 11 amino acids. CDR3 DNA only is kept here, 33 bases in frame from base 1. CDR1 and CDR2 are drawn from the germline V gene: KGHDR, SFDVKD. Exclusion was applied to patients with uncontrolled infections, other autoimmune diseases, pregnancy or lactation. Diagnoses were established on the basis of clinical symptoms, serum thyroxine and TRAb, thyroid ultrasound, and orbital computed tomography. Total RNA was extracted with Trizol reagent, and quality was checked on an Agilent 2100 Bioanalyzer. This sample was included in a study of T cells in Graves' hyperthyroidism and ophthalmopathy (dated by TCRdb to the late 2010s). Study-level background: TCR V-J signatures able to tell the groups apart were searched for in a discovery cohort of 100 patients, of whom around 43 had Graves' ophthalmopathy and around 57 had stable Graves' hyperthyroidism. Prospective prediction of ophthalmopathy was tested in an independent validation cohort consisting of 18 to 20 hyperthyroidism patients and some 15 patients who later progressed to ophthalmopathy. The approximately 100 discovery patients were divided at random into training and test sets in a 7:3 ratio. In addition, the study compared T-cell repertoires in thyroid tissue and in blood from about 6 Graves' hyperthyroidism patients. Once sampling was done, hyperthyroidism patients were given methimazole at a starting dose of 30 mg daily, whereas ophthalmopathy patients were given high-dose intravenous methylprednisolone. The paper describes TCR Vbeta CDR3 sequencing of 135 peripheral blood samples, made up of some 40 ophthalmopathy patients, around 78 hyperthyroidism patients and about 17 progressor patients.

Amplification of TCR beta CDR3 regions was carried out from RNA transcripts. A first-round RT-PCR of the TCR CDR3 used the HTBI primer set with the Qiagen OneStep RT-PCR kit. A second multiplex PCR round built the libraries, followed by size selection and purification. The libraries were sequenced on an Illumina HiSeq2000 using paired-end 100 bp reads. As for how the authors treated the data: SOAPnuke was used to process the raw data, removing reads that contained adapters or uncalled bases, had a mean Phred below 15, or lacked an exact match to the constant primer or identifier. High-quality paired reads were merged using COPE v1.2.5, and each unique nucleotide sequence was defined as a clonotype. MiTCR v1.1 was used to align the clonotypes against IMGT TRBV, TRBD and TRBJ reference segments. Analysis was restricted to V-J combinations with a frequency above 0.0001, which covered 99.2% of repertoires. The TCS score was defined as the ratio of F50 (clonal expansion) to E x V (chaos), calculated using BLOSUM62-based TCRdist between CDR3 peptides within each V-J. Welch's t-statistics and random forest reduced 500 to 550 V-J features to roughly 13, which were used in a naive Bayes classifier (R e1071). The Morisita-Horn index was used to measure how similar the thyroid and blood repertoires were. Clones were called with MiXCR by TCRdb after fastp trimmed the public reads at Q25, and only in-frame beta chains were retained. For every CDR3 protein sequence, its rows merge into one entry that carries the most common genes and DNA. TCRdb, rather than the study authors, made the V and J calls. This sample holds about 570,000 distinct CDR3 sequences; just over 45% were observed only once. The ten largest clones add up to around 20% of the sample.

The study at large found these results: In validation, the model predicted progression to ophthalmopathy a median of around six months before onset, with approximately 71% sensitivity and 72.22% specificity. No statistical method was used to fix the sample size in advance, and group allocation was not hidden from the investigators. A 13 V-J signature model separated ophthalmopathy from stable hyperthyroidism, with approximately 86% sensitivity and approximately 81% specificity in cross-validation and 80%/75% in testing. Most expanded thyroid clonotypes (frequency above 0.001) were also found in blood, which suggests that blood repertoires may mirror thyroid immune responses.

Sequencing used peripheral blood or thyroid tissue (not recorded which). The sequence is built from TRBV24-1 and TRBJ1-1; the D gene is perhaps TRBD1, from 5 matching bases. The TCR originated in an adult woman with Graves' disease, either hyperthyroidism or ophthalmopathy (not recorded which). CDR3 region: CATRGEGPAFF. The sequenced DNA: TGTGCCACCAGGGGTGAGGGGCCGGCTTTCTTT.